One and the same sample provided the 30 T cell receptor beta chains below, sequenced in a study of T cell repertoires in cytomegalovirus infection. TCRdb analysed the reads with MiXCR anew, one entry per CDR3 protein. The sample includes approximately 240,000 distinct CDR3 sequences, 9% to 15% of them seen just once. Sequences were obtained from PBMCs. The source is a human donor in good health (CMV status not recorded). Some clones in this sample may be carry-over from other donors' samples.

Of note for this clonotype: A much larger clone differs from this one at a single base, so this may be a read error. The genes are TRBV11-2 and TRBJ1-5; D is unclear. This CDR3 contains 13 residues. Trimming left V 5 bases short and J 6 bases short, with 11 bases between. Germline loops: CDR1 SGHAT, CDR2 FQNNGV. CDR3 residues: CASSVGVSQPQHF. The CDR3 coding sequence is TGTGCCAGCAGCGTTGGGGTTAGTCAGCCCCAGCATTTT.

This clonotype has at least ten counts. The CDR3 nucleotides read TGTGCCAGCAGCTCTGGACAGATACAGCAAGTTCAGTACTTC. Translating gives CASSSGQIQQVQYF. The chain has TRBV5-5 and TRBJ2-4, with D perhaps matching TRBD1 (6 bases). The germline V gene has CDR1 SGHKS and CDR2 YYEKEE (reference sequence). This CDR3 contains 14 residues. The V gene lost 3 bases and the J gene lost 11 bases, with 18 bases spanning the gap.

The chain employs TRBV19 and TRBJ1-1; D is possibly TRBD1 (5 bases). Trimming removed 7 bases at V and 4 bases at J, with 13 bases between. Germline V gene sequence: CDR1 LNHDA, CDR2 SQIVND (reference sequence). The CDR3 is 13 amino acids. The CDR3 DNA follows: TGTGCCAGTAAGAAGGGGCCGCTCACTGAAGCTTTCTTT. Translation gives CASKKGPLTEAFF.

The CDR3 coding sequence is TGCGCCAGCAGCCATGGACAGGGGGCCTACAATGAGCAGTTCTTC. Amino acid sequence: CASSHGQGAYNEQFF. The chain has TRBV5-1 and TRBJ2-1; 10 positions agree with TRBD1. J lost 2 bases, V lost 4 bases, and 3 bases had no gene match. The germline V gene has CDR1 SGHRS and CDR2 YFSETQ. The CDR3 sequence is 15 residues long. Full variable domain (remainder filled in from reference TRBV5-1 and TRBJ2-1): KAGVTQTPRYLIKTRGQQVTLSCSPISGHRSVSWYQQTPGQGLQFLFEYFSETQRNKGNFPGRFSGRQFSNSRSEMNVSTLELGDSALYLCASSHGQGAYNEQFFGPGTRLTVL.

J is TRBJ1-4 and V is TRBV25-1; 9 bases map to TRBD1. The CDR3 is 15 amino acids. V lost 4 bases, J lost 8 bases, and 8 bases stayed unmatched. In germline, CDR1 is MGHDK, CDR2 SYGVNS. This CDR3 reads CASSATTGGAEKLFF. As DNA, the CDR3 is TGTGCCAGCAGTGCCACGACAGGGGGAGCGGAAAAACTGTTTTTT.

This clonotype was detected many times. The rearrangement uses TRBV7-9 and TRBJ1-2, with TRBD1 matching over 8 bases. V was pared by 6 bases and J by 6 bases, with 6 bases of the junction left unmatched. Germline V CDR1 and CDR2: SEHNR, FQNEAQ (reference sequence). CDR3 size: 13 residues. The CDR3 protein is CASSSDRVNGYTF. Here the CDR3 DNA reads TGTGCCAGCAGTTCGGACAGGGTCAATGGCTACACCTTC.

This clonotype was found a few times. DNA of the CDR3: TGTGCCAGCAGCGTAAGCCCAGCGGGAGACAATGAGCAGTTCTTC. Translation: CASSVSPAGDNEQFF. The rearrangement links TRBV7-4 to TRBJ2-1; TRBD2 agrees at 8 bases. The CDR3 is 15 residues long. Germline V gene sequence: CDR1 SGHVT, CDR2 SQSDAQ. V shed 5 bases and J 5 bases; nucleotides not matched to a gene: 8.

The J gene is TRBJ2-7, the V gene TRBV18; a possible D gene is TRBD1 (6 bases). V was shortened by 2 bases and J by 0 bases, with 8 bases between the two germline ends. The CDR3 runs to 14 residues. Looked up from germline, CDR1 is KGHSH and CDR2 is LQKENI. This chain's CDR3 is CASSPGGPSYEQYF. CDR3 in DNA: TGTGCCAGCTCACCAGGGGGCCCCTCCTACGAGCAGTACTTC.

This clonotype appeared a few times. The chain links TRBV19 to TRBJ1-1; D ambiguous. This CDR3 is built from 15 residues. CDR1 LNHDA and CDR2 SQIVND come from the germline V gene (reference sequence). The ends were cut back, 4 bases at V and 2 bases at J, with 14 bases in the middle. CDR3 bases: TGTGCCAGTAGTACTAATGGTGGAGGAAACACTGAAGCTTTCTTT. It codes for CASSTNGGGNTEAFF.

This clonotype was counted ten times or more. The chain uses TRBV6-2 or TRBV6-3 and TRBJ2-5, with D hard to call. V lost 2 bases, J lost 5 bases, and 15 bases lay in between. Germline assignment: CDR1 MNHEY and CDR2 SVGEGT. The CDR3 is made up of 15 amino acids. DNA for the CDR3: TGTGCCAGCAGTTACCGACCCCCCAGATCGGAGACCCAGTACTTC. It translates to CASSYRPPRSETQYF.

This clonotype was detected many times. The genes are TRBV7-2 and TRBJ2-7; TRBD2 is a possible D gene (7 bases). This CDR3 has 16 residues. V gave up 5 bases and J gave up 2 bases, with 19 bases separating them. Germline CDR1 reads SGHTA; CDR2 reads FQGNSA. CDR3 sequence reads: CASSGGAPSAAYEQYF. Here the CDR3 DNA reads TGTGCCAGCAGCGGGGGGGCGCCTAGCGCCGCCTACGAGCAGTACTTC.

This clonotype was picked up many times. The CDR3 DNA follows: TGTGCCAGCAGCAGCGGGTTTGGGGGGAGCAATCAGCCCCAGCATTTT. It specifies CASSSGFGGSNQPQHF. V is TRBV7-2 and J is TRBJ1-5; tentatively, D is TRBD1 (5 bases). Germline V CDR1 and CDR2: SGHTA, FQGNSA. The CDR3 extends over 16 amino acids. V shed 5 bases and J shed 1 base, with 15 bases lying between them.

For this clonotype: The conserved phenylalanine or tryptophan is not found at the CDR3 terminus, so this likely reflects a read error. This chain connects TRBV12-3 or TRBV12-4 to TRBJ1-5; 9 bases agree with TRBD1. This CDR3 spans 17 amino acids. Trimming at V came to 6 bases and at J to 8 bases, leaving 17 bases not matched to a gene. CDR3 amino acids: CASRADRGSHRHKPQHL. Written as DNA, the CDR3 is TGTGCCAGCAGAGCCGACAGGGGGTCCCACCGGCATAAGCCCCAGCATTTG.

This clonotype was seen more than once but under ten times. DNA for the CDR3: TGTGCCAGCAGCAGGGGTCATGAGCAGTTCTTC. It translates to CASSRGHEQFF. The J gene is TRBJ2-1, the V gene TRBV2, with TRBD1 as a possible D gene (6 bases). Germline assignment: CDR1 SNHLY and CDR2 FYNNEI. Trimming removed 6 bases at V and 8 bases at J, with 8 bases between. The CDR3 extends over 11 amino acids.

This clonotype came up many times. The V and J genes are TRBV5-6 and TRBJ2-3, with TRBD1 as a possible D gene (5 bases). Per the germline V gene, CDR1 is SGHDT and CDR2 is YYEEEE. Trimming shortened V by 6 bases and J by 5 bases, and 10 bases separated the two germline ends. The CDR3 runs to 12 residues. This CDR3 reads CASKGAKDTQYF. Here the CDR3 DNA reads TGTGCCAGCAAAGGGGCGAAAGATACGCAGTATTTT.

This clonotype was seen repeatedly, ten times or more. V gene TRBV19 combines with J gene TRBJ2-2, with D unclear. V gave up 2 bases and J gave up 5 bases, with 12 bases separating them. CDR1 is LNHDA, CDR2 SQIVND, per germline (reference sequence). CDR3 length: 15 residues. In nucleotides, the CDR3 is TGTGCCAGTAGTATATCTACAACCAATACCGGGGAGCTGTTTTTT. Translated, it gives CASSISTTNTGELFF. Full variable domain (remainder filled in from reference TRBV19 and TRBJ2-2): DGGITQSPKYLFRKEGQNVTLSCEQNLNHDAMYWYRQDPGQGLRLIYYSQIVNDFQKGDIAEGYSVSREKKESFPLTVTSAQKNPTAFYLCASSISTTNTGELFFGEGSRLTVL.

This clonotype was seen many times. As DNA, the CDR3 is TGTGCCAGCAGCTTAGCGCAGAGAGCTAGTAGGTATGAGCAGTTCTTC. Encoded protein: CASSLAQRASRYEQFF. The chain is built from TRBV7-2 and TRBJ2-1; D is undetermined. The V end was cut by 0 bases, the J end by 8 bases, with 17 bases between. Germline loops: CDR1 SGHTA, CDR2 FQGNSA. The CDR3 sequence is 16 residues long.

This clonotype was recorded a few times. This chain uses TRBV19 with TRBJ1-1, with D perhaps matching TRBD1 (5 bases). Trimming pared 7 bases from V and 2 bases from J, leaving 20 bases between. The CDR3 runs 16 residues. The germline V gene has CDR1 LNHDA and CDR2 SQIVND (reference sequence). CDR3 coding DNA: TGTGCCAGTACCAATATGGCGGGGCAGGTTAACACTGAAGCTTTCTTT. Residues: CASTNMAGQVNTEAFF.

This clonotype was counted at least ten times. V usage is TRBV7-2 and J usage is TRBJ1-4, with a possible D match to TRBD1 (5 bases). Germline-derived CDR1 and CDR2 are SGHTA and FQGNSA. The CDR3 contains 15 residues. V was clipped by 4 bases and J by 4 bases, with 13 bases between them. CDR3: CASSSRASFNEKLFF. CDR3 nucleotides: TGTGCCAGCAGCTCCAGGGCATCTTTTAATGAAAAACTGTTTTTT.

The J gene is TRBJ2-7, the V gene TRBV20-1; D ambiguous. The V gene lost 3 bases and the J gene lost 3 bases, with 6 bases spanning the gap. CDR1 DFQATT and CDR2 SNEGSKA come from the germline V gene (reference sequence). CDR3 size: 11 residues. CDR3 sequence: CSARTLYEQYF. CDR3 coding DNA: TGCAGTGCTAGGACCCTCTACGAGCAGTACTTC.

At least ten counts were recorded for this clonotype. The chain is built from TRBV5-1 and TRBJ2-2, with 12 bases aligning to TRBD2. Germline CDR1 and CDR2: SGHRS and YFSETQ. The CDR3 has 18 amino acids. The trim removed 4 bases at V and 1 base at J, leaving 8 bases unmatched. The DNA of the CDR3 is TGCGCCAGCAGCCTCCGACTAGCGGGGGACCTGAACACCGGGGAGCTGTTTTTT. Translation gives CASSLRLAGDLNTGELFF.

This clonotype was observed a few times. The rearrangement uses TRBV6-2 or TRBV6-3 and TRBJ2-7, with D maybe TRBD2 (6 bases). The CDR3 is made up of 15 amino acids. The germline gives CDR1 MNHEY, CDR2 SVGEGT. Trimming took off 2 bases at V and 4 bases at J, with 15 bases between the two ends. The CDR3 reads CASSYAGGAQYEQYF. CDR3 DNA sequence: TGTGCCAGCAGTTACGCCGGAGGGGCCCAATACGAGCAGTACTTC.

This clonotype was found many times. The gene calls are TRBV7-2 and TRBJ2-1, with 8 bases fitting TRBD1. This CDR3 region has 14 residues. Germline V lookup: CDR1 SGHTA, CDR2 FQGNSA. Germline trimming cut 3 bases from V and 5 bases from J; bases unmatched to any gene: 3. The CDR3 region has the DNA TGTGCCAGCAGCTTGGACAGGGTTAACAATGAGCAGTTCTTC. Translated, it gives CASSLDRVNNEQFF. The complete variable domain, with remaining parts taken from reference TRBV7-2 and TRBJ2-1, reads GAGVSQSPSNKVTEKGKDVELRCDPISGHTALYWYRQSLGQGLEFLIYFQGNSAPDKSGLPSDRFSAERTGGSVSTLTIQRTQQEDSAVYLCASSLDRVNNEQFFGPGTRLTVL.

The rearrangement joins TRBV5-5 to TRBJ2-3; 7 bases are a match to TRBD2. J lost 2 bases, V lost 4 bases, and 10 bases had no gene match. This CDR3 is built from 16 residues. The germline CDR1 and CDR2 sequences are SGHKS and YYEKEE (reference sequence). The CDR3 coding sequence is TGTGCCAGCAGCGCCGGGGGGTCGGACATCACAGATACGCAGTATTTT. It codes for CASSAGGSDITDTQYF.

This clonotype has a handful of counts. Mismatch with germline at one junction end may stem from a read error. The chain carries TRBV4-3 and TRBJ1-1; TRBD1 matches 9 bases. Looked up from germline, CDR1 is LGHNA and CDR2 is YSLEER. This CDR3 region has 13 residues. As DNA, the CDR3 is TGCGCCAGCAGCCAAGCCGGGGGACAGGGATTATCCTTT. As protein: CASSQAGGQGLSF.

The table lists this clonotype with a few counts. This rearrangement joins TRBV30 to TRBJ2-7; 7 bases fit TRBD1. Germline CDR1 and CDR2: GTSNPN and SVGIG (reference sequence). The CDR3 loop spans 11 amino acids. The J segment lost 6 bases and the V segment lost 2 bases, leaving 1 base of the junction unmatched. The CDR3 region is CAWSPGGEQYF. DNA of the CDR3: TGTGCCTGGAGTCCAGGGGGCGAGCAGTACTTC.

This clonotype was detected only a few times. This chain joins TRBV12-5 and TRBJ1-1; no clear D. V was clipped by 3 bases and J by 4 bases, with 3 bases between them. Germline CDR1 LGHNT, CDR2 FRNRAP. The CDR3 contains 11 residues. In nucleotides, the CDR3 is TGTGCTAGTGGTTTTACCACTGAAGCTTTCTTT. Protein sequence: CASGFTTEAFF.

This clonotype was detected many times. This rearrangement joins TRBV11-2 to TRBJ1-2; a possible D gene is TRBD1 (5 bases). V dropped 5 bases and J dropped 10 bases, with 17 bases sitting between them. Germline CDR1 SGHAT, CDR2 FQNNGV. This CDR3 contains 13 residues. CDR3 in amino acids: CASSLQDRRAYTF. As DNA, the CDR3 is TGTGCCAGCAGCCTACAGGACCGAAGGGCCTACACCTTC.

This clonotype has a handful of counts. The chain is built from TRBV4-3 and TRBJ2-2; TRBD1 matches 8 bases. Per the germline V gene, CDR1 is LGHNA and CDR2 is YSLEER. V lost 2 bases, J lost 4 bases, and 6 bases stayed unmatched. This CDR3 is 16 amino acids long. CDR3 sequence (DNA): TGCGCCAGCAGCCAACGGACAGGGACGAGCACCGGGGAGCTGTTTTTT. This gives the protein CASSQRTGTSTGELFF.

This clonotype was detected many times. The chain uses TRBV12-3 or TRBV12-4 and TRBJ2-3; D is undetermined. This CDR3 contains 15 residues. Trimming took off 8 bases at V and 5 bases at J, with 20 bases between the two ends. CDR3 in amino acids: CASAVVAAMGDTQYF. DNA for the CDR3: TGTGCCAGCGCAGTCGTGGCGGCCATGGGAGATACGCAGTATTTT.